The entry below describes one T cell receptor (beta chain). Its specificity is not known. This sample was included in a study of lymphopenia after photon versus proton radiotherapy. Study-wide results and caveats: After the lymphocyte nadir, photon-treated repertoires showed oligoclonal expansion, especially of CD8+ Temra cells.

TCRdb keeps only in-frame clones here, not all; method: immunoSEQ multiplex PCR. The sample holds roughly 58,000 clones, approximately 86% seen once. Germline V CDR1 and CDR2: MNHNS, SASEGT. The germline V and J ends were trimmed by 3 bases and 0 bases, with 15 bases remaining between them. The CDR3 has 17 amino acids. This TCR derives from an elderly man with esophageal cancer. This specimen consisted of peripheral blood, obtained from a patient treated with proton-based radiotherapy. V and J are TRBV6-1 and TRBJ2-1; D possibly matches TRBD1 or TRBD2 (5 bases each). CDR3 nucleotide sequence: TGTGCCAGCAGTGATAGGTTGGGGACCAGCTCCTACAATGAGCAGTTCTTC. Amino acid sequence: CASSDRLGTSSYNEQFF.